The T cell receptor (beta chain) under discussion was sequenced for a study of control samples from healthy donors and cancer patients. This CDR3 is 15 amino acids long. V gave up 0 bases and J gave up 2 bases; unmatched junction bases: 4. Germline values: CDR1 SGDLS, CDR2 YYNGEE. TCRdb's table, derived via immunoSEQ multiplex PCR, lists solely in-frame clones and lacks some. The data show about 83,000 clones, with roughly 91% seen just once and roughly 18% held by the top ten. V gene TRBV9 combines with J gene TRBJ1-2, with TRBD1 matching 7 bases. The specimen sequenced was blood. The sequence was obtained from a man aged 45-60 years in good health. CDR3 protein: CASSVGTTGNYGYTF. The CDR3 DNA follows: TGTGCCAGCAGCGTAGGCACGACAGGGAACTATGGCTACACCTTC.